The rows below give T cell receptor beta chains drawn from one sample of a study of Graves' ophthalmopathy and Graves' hyperthyroidism. TCRdb recomputed calls from the multiplex PCR reads with MiXCR, one row per CDR3 protein. The sample shows about 370,000 distinct CDR3 sequences, about a sixth of them seen only once. Sample: peripheral blood. The receptors were sampled from an adult woman with stable Graves' hyperthyroidism. CDR3s include the opening cysteine and the closing phenylalanine or tryptophan. Some rows have no size entry. The others give once, few or many, or a class for an expanded clone.

j_gene | v_gene | abundance | CDR3aa
TRBJ1-6 | TRBV5-1 | many | CASSPVVATDNSPLHF
TRBJ2-7 | TRBV10-2 | many | CATIQTGVKYEQYF
TRBJ2-5 | TRBV28 | many | CASSLLGQGKETQYF
TRBJ2-7 | TRBV4-1 | many | CASSQDQTGSYEQYF
TRBJ2-2 | TRBV12-3/TRBV12-4 | many | CASPSSGSTGELFF
TRBJ1-5 | TRBV7-8 | many | CASSRTASNQPQHF
TRBJ2-7 | TRBV20-1 | many | CSARPSGSSYEQYF
TRBJ2-7 | TRBV29-1 | many | CSVEEGRTYEQYF
TRBJ2-5 | TRBV6-1 | NA | CASRERGGWETQYF
TRBJ1-5 | TRBV4-1 | many | CASSRNPSQREPQHF
TRBJ2-7 | TRBV6-5 | many | CASSYRGAYEQYF
TRBJ2-5 | TRBV4-1 | many | CASSQTPGTSETQYF
TRBJ1-1 | TRBV19 | many | CASSGQGTEAFF
TRBJ2-7 | TRBV5-1 | few | CASSWGGSPYEQYF
TRBJ1-5 | TRBV5-1 | many | CASSLDPGNQPQHF
TRBJ2-5 | TRBV15 | many | CATSNKTSMVQETQYF
TRBJ1-5 | TRBV11-1 | few | CASSLSGQGANQPQHF
TRBJ1-5 | TRBV6-1 | many | CATRDRVNNQPQHF
TRBJ2-2 | TRBV28 | NA | CASTPPKGRGNTGELFF
TRBJ2-5 | TRBV12-3/TRBV12-4 | NA | CASSTRTGVYQETQYF
TRBJ1-2 | TRBV6-1 | many | CASSDRDRGGYTF
TRBJ2-6 | TRBV13 | few | CASSLWATPSGANVLTF
TRBJ1-2 | TRBV12-3/TRBV12-4 | NA | CASSSKSTGRGYTF
TRBJ2-3 | TRBV12-3/TRBV12-4 | many | CASSSHSTDTQYF
TRBJ2-7 | TRBV6-1 | many | CASSPQGGISYEQYF
TRBJ1-5 | TRBV7-2 | few | CASSREFSNQPQHF
TRBJ1-2 | TRBV7-2 | many | CASSFQTGGFGYTF
TRBJ2-7 | TRBV7-8 | many | CASSQRTSGSSYEQYF